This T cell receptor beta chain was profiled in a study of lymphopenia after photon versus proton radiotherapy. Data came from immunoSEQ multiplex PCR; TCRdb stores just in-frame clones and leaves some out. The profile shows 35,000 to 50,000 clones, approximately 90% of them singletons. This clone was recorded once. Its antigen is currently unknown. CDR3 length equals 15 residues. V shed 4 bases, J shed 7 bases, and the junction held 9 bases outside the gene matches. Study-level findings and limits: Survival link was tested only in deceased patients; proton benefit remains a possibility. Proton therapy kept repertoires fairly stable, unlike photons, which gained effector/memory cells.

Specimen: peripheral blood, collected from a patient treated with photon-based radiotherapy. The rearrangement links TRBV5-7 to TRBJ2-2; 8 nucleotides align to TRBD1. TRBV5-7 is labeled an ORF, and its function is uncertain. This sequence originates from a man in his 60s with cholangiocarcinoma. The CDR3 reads CASSADRDLIGELFF. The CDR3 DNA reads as TGTGCCAGCAGCGCGGACAGGGACCTAATCGGGGAGCTGTTTTTT.